The following is a T cell receptor (beta chain) sequence with its context. This clone's antigen is unknown. Per-base quality was not reported, and no clone a single base away is much larger than it. This entry belongs to a study of blood T cell repertoires in COVID-19 (dated by TCRdb to the early 2020s). Context from the whole study: Samples covering the acute and convalescent phases of COVID-19 were provided by collaborators in the United States, Italy and Spain. The material from the prospective study consisted of cDNA or gDNA derived from T cells, B-cell-depleted T cells, or PBMCs. The dataset comprised deeply sampled blood TCRbeta repertoires from subjects exposed to, actively infected with, or recovered from COVID-19. The repertoires were made available in a free public database intended to serve as a resource for research on the immune response to SARS-CoV-2. The samples were drawn from two sources: the first 160 participants of the ongoing ImmuneRACE study, and 950 to 1,500 subjects contributed by 6 global collaborators. Sample metadata almost always included a de-identified subject ID, COVID-19 status, age in years and sex. Where HLA class I and class II types were available, the types were taken from metadata supplied by the sample provider, not from assay-based typing. The study at large found these results: The quantity of clinical and demographic metadata differed by source and by participant and was supplied without curation.

The immunoSEQ Assay, a bias-controlled multiplex PCR, was used to amplify TCRbeta CDR3 regions from genomic DNA. Processing in the source paper ran as follows. Nucleated cell counts per sample were estimated from amplification of reference gene primers within the assay. Sequence reads were collapsed and filtered to measure the absolute abundance of every unique TCRbeta CDR3 rearrangement. For each sample, productive Simpson clonality was calculated as the square root of Simpson's diversity index across productive rearrangements. What TCRdb holds here is the immuneACCESS table cut down to in-frame rearrangements. Part of the clones is not present; checked against another copy, under half of the missing clones reflect an unresolved V gene, and the others are unexplained. V and J calls and clone size follow that table, whereas D and trimming were derived from the DNA. The sample contains approximately 200,000 clones, more than 75% of them found a single time. The ten largest clones add up to around 9% of the sample.

Enrolling through a virtual design, the prospective study's participants ranged in age from roughly 18 to 95 years and lived across about two dozen United States geographic areas. Cohort assignment in the prospective study relied on participant-reported clinical history from a screening survey and a study questionnaire. Recovered participants in ImmuneRACE Cohort 3 were defined as having two consecutive negative NP/OP PCR tests, clearance from a healthcare professional, or resolution of symptoms. Mobile phlebotomists in the prospective study collected whole blood, serum and a nasopharyngeal or oropharyngeal swab from every participant. Over a roughly two-month period, participants in the prospective study had the option of providing additional blood draws and questionnaires. Before DNA extraction, blood samples from the prospective study were shipped at room temperature or frozen. The CDR3 has 15 amino acids, counting the end cysteine and phenylalanine. The read is trimmed to its CDR3 DNA, 45 bases read in frame from base 1. Clipping removes 5 bases from V and 3 bases from J, with 5 as the unmatched junction base count. Based on the germline V gene (reference sequence), the CDR1 and CDR2 sequences are SEHNR and FQNEAQ.

The source material was PBMCs or T cells enriched from blood (not recorded which). The chain is made from TRBV7-9 and TRBJ1-5; 9 junctional bases match TRBD1. The sequence came from a woman in her thirties who had recovered from COVID-19. The nucleotides are TGTGCCAGCAGCCCCGGGACAGGGAACAATCAGCCCCAGCATTTT. Translated, it reads CASSPGTGNNQPQHF.